This TCR beta chain was sequenced during a study of T cells in Graves' hyperthyroidism and ophthalmopathy. The overall study: Blood was drawn when the patient was first diagnosed and still untreated. The study, taken as a whole, reports: Before onset, by a median of 6.5 months, the model predicted ophthalmopathy.

Germline lookup yields CDR1 SGDLS and CDR2 YYNGEE. Trimming removed 0 bases from V and 8 bases from J; junction bases left unmatched: 7. The CDR3 extends over 15 amino acids. TCR beta CDR3 sequences were amplified from RNA transcripts. An initial round of RT-PCR targeting the TCR CDR3 relied on the HTBI primer set. TCRdb fed the multiplex PCR reads into MiXCR, producing one record per CDR3 protein. The data show under 400,000 distinct CDR3 sequences, approximately 14% seen once. In the case of this clonotype: Its antigen is as yet unknown.

Active moderate-to-severe ophthalmopathy, Clinical Activity Score at least 3, NOSPECS at least 4, under 3 months' duration. Approximately 10 ml of fresh peripheral blood supplied the PBMCs. The receptor comes from a woman aged 60 to 75 with Graves' ophthalmopathy. Sequenced: blood. J is TRBJ1-2 and V is TRBV9; TRBD1 aligns across 10 bases. The CDR3 DNA reads as TGTGCCAGCAGCGTAGTCGACAGGGGGCTGGGGGGCTACACCTTC. Translating it yields CASSVVDRGLGGYTF.